The 12 T cell receptor beta chains in this list originate from one sample, sequenced in a study of Graves' ophthalmopathy and Graves' hyperthyroidism. Amplification targeted the TCR beta CDR3 regions, with RNA transcripts as the source material. HTBI primers primed a first-round RT-PCR, and a second-round multiplex PCR followed. Each CDR3 protein is one row after TCRdb ran MiXCR on the multiplex PCR reads. The data hold 1 million to 1.3 million distinct CDR3 sequences, with roughly 35% observed a single time. Sequenced sample: peripheral blood or thyroid tissue (not recorded which). The receptors shown here come from an adult man with Graves' hyperthyroidism.

This clonotype was recorded at least ten times. The J gene is TRBJ2-7, the V gene TRBV20-1; D is unclear. The CDR3 has 12 residues. V lost 5 bases and J lost 5, with 13 bases in between. The germline V gene has CDR1 DFQATT and CDR2 SNEGSKA (reference sequence). CDR3: CSADHRADEQYF. For the CDR3, the DNA is TGCAGTGCTGATCACCGGGCTGACGAGCAGTACTTC.

The CDR3 DNA reads TGTGCCAGCAGCAAAACAGGCGAGGACAGTAGGGAGACCCAGTACTTC. Translated: CASSKTGEDSRETQYF. The chain is built from TRBV9 and TRBJ2-5, with D perhaps TRBD1 (6 bases). CDR3 length equals 16 residues. The germline V gene encodes CDR1 SGDLS and CDR2 YYNGEE. V was pared by 4 bases and J by 5 bases, with 21 bases between.

This clonotype was seen once. This sequence may be a read error, since a much larger clone differs from it by one base. J is TRBJ1-5 and V is TRBV12-3 or TRBV12-4, with D perhaps matching TRBD1 (6 bases). There are 15 residues in the CDR3. The CDR3 here is CAGSKQGGFNQPQHF. The CDR3 DNA is TGTGCCGGCAGTAAACAGGGAGGGTTCAATCAGCCCCAGCATTTT.

This clonotype was counted only a few times. V gene TRBV12-3 or TRBV12-4 combines with J gene TRBJ1-4; D is unclear. This CDR3 region has 15 residues. The V end was cut by 3 bases, the J end by 8 bases, with 16 bases between. The CDR3 region is CASSFLDSRSEKLFF. CDR3 nucleotide sequence: TGTGCCAGCAGTTTTCTGGACTCTCGCTCGGAAAAACTGTTTTTT.

This clonotype has a count of ten or more. The chain carries TRBV5-1 and TRBJ2-7, with no clear D. The CDR3 is 14 residues long. Per the germline V gene, CDR1 is SGHRS and CDR2 is YFSETQ. Trimming left V 0 bases short and J 5 bases short, with 12 bases between. The CDR3 spells CASSLEGTPDEQYF. CDR3 nucleotides: TGCGCCAGCAGCTTGGAAGGAACCCCCGACGAGCAGTACTTC.

In this sample, this clonotype turned up a few times. The rearrangement links TRBV6-5 to TRBJ2-7; TRBD2 agrees at 11 bases. The CDR3 is 16 amino acids. Germline V lookup: CDR1 MNHEY, CDR2 SVGAGI. Trimming took 3 bases from V and 2 from J; bases not matched to a gene: 6. The CDR3 nucleotides read TGTGCCAGCAGTTATGTGCTAGCGGGGGGCACCTACGAGCAGTACTTC. Its translation is CASSYVLAGGTYEQYF.

The table lists this clonotype with many counts. The chain carries TRBV20-1 and TRBJ2-2, with TRBD1 as a possible D gene (6 bases). The V and J ends lost 6 bases and 4 bases respectively, with 15 bases between them. This CDR3 comprises 14 residues. Germline-derived CDR1 and CDR2 are DFQATT and SNEGSKA (reference sequence). The CDR3 sequence: CSAKQGRVTGELFF. The CDR3 DNA is TGCAGTGCGAAACAGGGTCGGGTCACCGGGGAGCTGTTTTTT.

Worth noting for this clonotype: The CDR3 does not end in the conserved phenylalanine or tryptophan, so this is likely a read error. The chain uses TRBV7-6 and TRBJ1-2; TRBD1 might be the D (6 bases). The CDR3 is made up of 13 amino acids. Germline CDR1 is SGHVS and CDR2 is FNYEAQ. V lost 6 bases and J 2 bases, leaving 10 bases between the germline ends. CDR3 DNA sequence: TGTGCCAGCAGTTCTACAGGGAACTATGGCTACACCGTC. Amino acids: CASSSTGNYGYTV.

V is TRBV7-2 and J is TRBJ1-5, with TRBD1 as a possible D gene (5 bases). This CDR3 is 15 amino acids long. The V and J ends lost 3 bases and 11 bases respectively, with 20 bases between them. Germline assignment: CDR1 SGHTA and CDR2 FQGNSA. The CDR3 bases are TGTGCCAGCAGCTTTGGCAGGGCGTCTGGCTACACCCAGCATTTT. It encodes CASSFGRASGYTQHF.

V and J are TRBV7-9 and TRBJ2-6; no definite D call. V was clipped by 5 bases and J by 2 bases, with 10 bases between them. Germline loops: CDR1 SEHNR, CDR2 FQNEAQ (reference sequence). The CDR3 has 15 residues. CDR3 nucleotides: TGTGCCAGCAGCCCCCCTGCTGCTGGGGCCAACGTCCTGACTTTC. Translation gives CASSPPAAGANVLTF.

The chain employs TRBV6-5 and TRBJ2-5; either TRBD1 or TRBD2 may fit D (6 bases each). CDR1 and CDR2 from the germline V gene are MNHEY and SVGAGI. V was shortened by 8 bases and J by 7 bases, with 20 bases between the two germline ends. The CDR3 is 14 amino acids. CDR3 sequence: CASGGDSQGGTQYF. For the CDR3, the DNA is TGTGCCAGCGGAGGGGACTCCCAAGGGGGGACCCAGTACTTC.

This clonotype was seen a few times. The genes are TRBV19 and TRBJ1-5; perhaps TRBD1 as D (5 bases). The CDR3 has 12 amino acids. The germline gives CDR1 LNHDA, CDR2 SQIVND (reference sequence). Trimming cost V 5 bases and J 9 bases, with 11 bases left between them. The CDR3 here is CASSSTGRPQHF. The CDR3 DNA is TGTGCCAGTAGTTCGACGGGGCGGCCCCAGCATTTT. Complete variable domain (other parts from reference TRBV19 and TRBJ1-5): DGGITQSPKYLFRKEGQNVTLSCEQNLNHDAMYWYRQDPGQGLRLIYYSQIVNDFQKGDIAEGYSVSREKKESFPLTVTSAQKNPTAFYLCASSSTGRPQHFGDGTRLSIL.